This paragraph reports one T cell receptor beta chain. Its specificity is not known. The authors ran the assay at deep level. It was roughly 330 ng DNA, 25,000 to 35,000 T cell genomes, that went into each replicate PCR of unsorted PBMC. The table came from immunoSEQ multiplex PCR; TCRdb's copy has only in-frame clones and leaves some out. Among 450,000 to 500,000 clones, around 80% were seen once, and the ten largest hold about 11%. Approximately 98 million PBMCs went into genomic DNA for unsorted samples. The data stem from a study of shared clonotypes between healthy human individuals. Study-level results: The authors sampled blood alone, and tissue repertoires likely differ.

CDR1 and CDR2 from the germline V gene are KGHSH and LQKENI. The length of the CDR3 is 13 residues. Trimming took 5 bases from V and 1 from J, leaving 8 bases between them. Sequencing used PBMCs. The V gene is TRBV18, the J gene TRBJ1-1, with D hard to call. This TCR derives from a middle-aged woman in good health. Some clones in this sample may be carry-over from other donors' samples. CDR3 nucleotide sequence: TGTGCCAGCTCAGTAGGGCAGAACACTGAAGCTTTCTTT. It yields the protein CASSVGQNTEAFF.